Listed below are T cell receptor beta chains from one sample, sequenced in a study of T cell responses to AZD1222 COVID-19 vaccine. Some clones are missing from TCRdb's copy, which holds only in-frame ones; the method was immunoSEQ multiplex PCR. The table has some 150,000 clones, around nine tenths seen once. Specimen: peripheral blood, collected 28 days after the second AZD1222 dose. Source of these receptors: an adult who received the AZD1222 COVID-19 vaccine. Each CDR3 is given with its conserved first and last residue. A D gene is named only where the DNA matches it firmly.

cdr3_aa j_call d_call v_call
CASSIGTTYEQYF TRBJ2-7 . TRBV5-1
CAWNMVSGNTIYF TRBJ1-3 . TRBV30
CASSWYQGTRTGELFF TRBJ2-2 . TRBV5-1
CASSHGTGYGYTF TRBJ1-2 TRBD1 TRBV3-1/TRBV3-2
CASSQIGEKLFF TRBJ1-4 . TRBV3-1/TRBV3-2
CASSVNREMRTDTQYF TRBJ2-3 . TRBV2
CASRGWQGYNEQFF TRBJ2-1 . TRBV27
CASSGTISYNEQFF TRBJ2-1 . TRBV19
CASSERTGWWFF TRBJ2-1 TRBD1 TRBV2
CASRLTVEDNQPQHF TRBJ1-5 . TRBV7-8
CASSVGPMTSYEQYF TRBJ2-7 . TRBV9
CAWSVQGGAQPQHF TRBJ1-5 TRBD1 TRBV30
CASSYGGQGKTEAFF TRBJ1-1 TRBD1 TRBV6-5
CATSKTSGSYNEQFF TRBJ2-1 TRBD2 TRBV15
CASSFLTGGGTEAFF TRBJ1-1 TRBD1 TRBV28
CAISYDSDNEQFF TRBJ2-1 . TRBV10-3
CASSRGANERYGYTF TRBJ1-2 . TRBV27
CASSAAVNSPLHF TRBJ1-6 . TRBV11-2
CASEAYNEQFF TRBJ2-1 . TRBV12-3/TRBV12-4
CASSLGDNSPLHF TRBJ1-6 . TRBV5-4
CASTPLEVREQFF TRBJ2-1 . TRBV12-3/TRBV12-4
CATRRNNEQFF TRBJ2-1 . TRBV24-1
CASSYGGGIEKLFF TRBJ1-4 . TRBV6-5
CAWRESGTGGFRSGYTF TRBJ1-2 TRBD1 TRBV30
CASRRRVGDNSPLHF TRBJ1-6 . TRBV6-5
CASRTFAGEQFF TRBJ2-1 . TRBV5-1
CASSPDLPYEQYF TRBJ2-7 . TRBV6-1
CASSSHGTDTQYF TRBJ2-3 . TRBV27
CASSQGALTEAFF TRBJ1-1 . TRBV4-1
CASSYSGTGSEKLFF TRBJ1-4 . TRBV6-5